Presented here are 19 T cell receptor beta chains from one specimen sequenced in a study of Graves' ophthalmopathy and Graves' hyperthyroidism. Scientists amplified the TCR beta CDR3 regions from RNA transcripts. The first round was an RT-PCR with HTBI primers, and the second round was a multiplex PCR. TCRdb itself ran the multiplex PCR reads through MiXCR, one entry per CDR3 protein. The table has a few hundred thousand distinct CDR3 sequences, 17% seen once. The specimen sequenced was peripheral blood. The receptors stem from an adult woman with stable Graves' hyperthyroidism.

This clonotype occurred many times. The chain is built from TRBV7-2 and TRBJ2-5, with 10 bases that match TRBD2. The CDR3 contains 16 residues. Per germline, CDR1 SGHTA and CDR2 FQGNSA. J lost 5 bases, V lost 2 bases, and 8 bases had no gene match. The CDR3 nucleotides are TGTGCCAGCAGCTTAAGGCTAGCGGGAGTAAGTGAGACCCAGTACTTC. It encodes CASSLRLAGVSETQYF.

The table lists this clonotype with many counts. The rearrangement joins TRBV24-1 to TRBJ2-7; TRBD2 might be the D (5 bases). The CDR3 sequence is 14 residues long. Trimming cost V 4 bases and J 0 bases, with 9 bases left between them. Germline V lookup: CDR1 KGHDR, CDR2 SFDVKD. CDR3 protein: CATSDPLVSYEQYF. The CDR3 DNA reads TGTGCCACCAGTGACCCACTAGTCTCCTACGAGCAGTACTTC.

The chain combines TRBV4-1 with TRBJ1-1; unclear D gene. Germline V lookup: CDR1 MGHRA, CDR2 YSYEKL. V lost 0 bases to trimming and J lost 1 base, with 6 bases between them. The CDR3 covers 14 residues. The CDR3, as DNA: TGCGCCAGCAGCCAAGATATAGGGAACACTGAAGCTTTCTTT. Translating it yields CASSQDIGNTEAFF.

This clonotype was detected many times. This rearrangement joins TRBV11-2 to TRBJ2-5; 8 bases fit TRBD1. Germline V gene lookup returns CDR1 SGHAT and CDR2 FQNNGV. The CDR3 sequence is 17 residues long. Germline trimming cut 0 bases from V and 3 bases from J; bases unmatched to any gene: 9. The DNA for the CDR3 is TGTGCCAGCAGCTTAGACCCCAGGGGGCGCCGGGAAGAGACCCAGTACTTC. This translates into CASSLDPRGRREETQYF.

This clonotype was counted many times. The V call is TRBV20-1, the J call TRBJ2-7, with D maybe TRBD2 (5 bases). Germline V gene lookup returns CDR1 DFQATT and CDR2 SNEGSKA (reference sequence). V was trimmed by 3 bases and J by 2 bases, leaving 8 bases between them. CDR3 length: 12 amino acids. The CDR3 spells CSASAGAYEQYF. As DNA, the CDR3 is TGCAGTGCTAGCGCGGGCGCCTACGAGCAGTACTTC.

This clonotype was seen at least ten times. The rearrangement joins TRBV27 to TRBJ1-5; possibly TRBD1 for D (5 bases). Trimming pared 3 bases from V and 4 bases from J, leaving 13 bases between. Germline V gives CDR1 MNHEY, CDR2 SMNVEV (reference sequence). The CDR3 has 15 residues. The CDR3 reads CASSFSDSMNQPQHF. Here the CDR3 DNA reads TGTGCCAGCAGTTTTAGCGACAGCATGAATCAGCCCCAGCATTTT.

V and J are TRBV6-1 and TRBJ1-2; tentative D call: TRBD1 (6 bases). Per germline, CDR1 MNHNS and CDR2 SASEGT. The CDR3 is 13 residues long. The V end was cut by 5 bases, the J end by 7 bases, with 14 bases between. The CDR3 region has the DNA TGTGCCAGCAGTCCGACAGGACAAAGTGGCTACACCTTC. Protein: CASSPTGQSGYTF.

This clonotype was seen repeatedly, ten times or more. The chain carries TRBV12-3 or TRBV12-4 and TRBJ1-6; possibly TRBD1 for D (6 bases). The CDR3 consists of 16 residues. V was shortened by 3 bases and J by 6 bases, with 15 bases between the two germline ends. The CDR3, as DNA: TGTGCCAGCAGTTTCCCAGGGGTAGGGTTTAATTCACCCCTCCACTTT. Protein sequence: CASSFPGVGFNSPLHF.

The V and J genes are TRBV6-1 and TRBJ1-2; 9 bases fit TRBD1. CDR1 is MNHNS, CDR2 SASEGT, per germline. The CDR3 is made up of 13 amino acids. J was trimmed by 8 bases and V by 3 bases; bases with no gene match: 4. The CDR3 coding sequence is TGTGCCAGCAGTGAGGGGACAGGGTGGGGCTACACCTTC. Protein sequence: CASSEGTGWGYTF.

This clonotype was picked up many times. The J gene is TRBJ2-5, the V gene TRBV7-8, with D hard to call. This CDR3 spans 14 amino acids. V was shortened by 5 bases and J by 5 bases, with 15 bases between the two germline ends. The V gene's germline CDR1 is SGHVS and CDR2 FQNEAQ. CDR3 residues: CASSPRAPPETQYF. In DNA form, the CDR3 reads TGTGCCAGCAGCCCCCGAGCCCCGCCGGAGACCCAGTACTTC.

This clonotype was seen only a few times. A much more abundant neighbour one base away suggests this may be a read error. The chain couples TRBV5-1 to TRBJ2-7; D is uncertain. The CDR3 contains 14 residues. Trimming left V 4 bases short and J 5 bases short, with 16 bases between. CDR1 is SGHRS, CDR2 YFSETQ, per germline. CDR3 nucleotides: TGCGCCAGCAGCGGACCCCCCCTCTATAACGAGCAGTACTTC. Protein product: CASSGPPLYNEQYF.

This clonotype showed up many times. The chain uses TRBV6-5 and TRBJ2-7; 10 bases align to TRBD2. From germline, CDR1 is MNHEY and CDR2 SVGAGI. There are 17 residues in the CDR3. V was pared by 5 bases and J by 4 bases, with 14 bases of the junction left unmatched. The CDR3 loop reads CASSTFGLAGEKYEQYF. The CDR3 nucleotides are TGTGCCAGCAGTACGTTCGGGCTAGCGGGAGAGAAGTACGAGCAGTACTTC.

Only a few counts were recorded for this clonotype. This chain uses TRBV6-1 with TRBJ2-7; no definite D call. The CDR3 covers 14 residues. Trimming pared 2 bases from V and 4 bases from J, leaving 12 bases between. Germline V gene sequence: CDR1 MNHNS, CDR2 SASEGT. CDR3: CASSEMTDLYEQYF. As DNA, the CDR3 is TGTGCCAGCAGTGAAATGACGGATCTTTACGAGCAGTACTTC.

This clonotype was detected many times. The chain uses TRBV12-3 or TRBV12-4 and TRBJ2-7, with D perhaps TRBD1 or TRBD2 (5 bases each). The CDR3 loop spans 14 amino acids. The V and J ends lost 7 bases and 2 bases respectively, with 15 bases between them. The CDR3 spells CASTRDGGTYEQYF. DNA for the CDR3: TGTGCCAGCACACGGGACGGTGGGACCTACGAGCAGTACTTC.

This clonotype was seen many times. This chain connects TRBV6-4 to TRBJ2-2, with D hard to call. Germline values: CDR1 MRHNA, CDR2 SNTAGT. The length of the CDR3 is 12 residues. V lost 6 bases to trimming and J lost 7 bases, with 9 bases between them. The CDR3 nucleotides read TGTGCCAGCAGGGGGTACATCGGGGAGCTGTTTTTT. Amino acids: CASRGYIGELFF.

This clonotype was recorded at least ten times. Here the CDR3 reads CSARDQASYEQYF. CDR3 nucleotides: TGCAGTGCTAGAGATCAGGCCTCCTACGAGCAGTACTTC. The genes are TRBV20-1 and TRBJ2-7; no clear D. Looked up from germline, CDR1 is DFQATT and CDR2 is SNEGSKA (reference sequence). CDR3 length: 13 residues. With 0 bases removed from V and 0 bases from J, the gap between germline ends came to 6 bases.

For this clonotype: A clone one base away is much larger, so this may be a read error. No conserved phenylalanine or tryptophan is present at the end of the CDR3, so a read error is the likely explanation. The J gene is TRBJ2-7, the V gene TRBV20-1, with unresolved D. The CDR3 is 11 amino acids. Trimming took 6 bases from V and 0 from J, leaving 6 bases between them. CDR1 DFQATT and CDR2 SNEGSKA come from the germline V gene (reference sequence). The DNA of the CDR3 is TGCAGTGCCCGTAGCTCCTACGAGCAGTACCTC. Translating gives CSARSSYEQYL.

This clonotype was recorded at least ten times. The rearrangement links TRBV6-2 or TRBV6-3 to TRBJ1-1; 8 nucleotides agree with TRBD1. V gave up 6 bases and J gave up 0 bases; unmatched junction bases: 6. This CDR3 is built from 15 residues. CDR1 is MNHEY, CDR2 SVGEGT, per germline. CDR3 in DNA: TGTGCCAGCAGACCAGGGGGCCCATTGAACACTGAAGCTTTCTTT. It yields the protein CASRPGGPLNTEAFF.

There are many counts of this clonotype. The rearrangement uses TRBV2 and TRBJ2-7, with 13 nucleotides matching TRBD2. Germline trimming cut 5 bases from V and 5 bases from J; bases unmatched to any gene: 6. Germline V gene sequence: CDR1 SNHLY, CDR2 FYNNEI. This CDR3 has 15 residues. The CDR3 DNA reads TGTGCCAGCAGTAAACTAGCGGGAGGGAGGGACGAGCAGTACTTC. Protein sequence: CASSKLAGGRDEQYF.